The entry that follows covers one T cell receptor (beta chain) sequence. Its antigen is as yet unknown. Combining a sample-barcoded 5' primer with a J-beta primer mix, a second PCR ran for 7 to 11 cycles. Via MiXCR, TCRdb re-called the 5' RACE reads, giving one row per CDR3 protein. This sample has approximately 800,000 distinct CDR3 sequences; 46% occur once, and the top ten carry 15% to 20%. The data are from a study of blood T cells in healthy people across ages. The study's findings and limits: Roughly linearly, TCR beta diversity per million T cells fell as age increased. Without sorted subsets, naive and antigen-experienced compartments could not be conclusively compared.

The specimen sequenced was blood. The TCR originated in a man aged 80 or over in good health.

The CDR3 spells CASSLREGLYNEQFF. The CDR3 coding sequence is TGTGCCAGCAGCTTGAGGGAGGGCCTGTACAATGAGCAGTTCTTC. The chain joins TRBV7-9 to TRBJ2-1; TRBD2 agrees at 7 bases. This CDR3 is 15 amino acids long. The V gene end was trimmed by 3 bases and the J gene end by 4 bases; junction bases not matched to a gene: 6. Germline CDR1 SEHNR, CDR2 FQNEAQ (reference sequence). Combining the CDR3 with reference TRBV7-9 and TRBJ2-1 gives the whole variable domain DTGVSQNPRHKITKRGQNVTFRCDPISEHNRLYWYRQTLGQGPEFLTYFQNEAQLEKSRLLSDRFSAERPKGSFSTLEIQRTEQGDSAMYLCASSLREGLYNEQFFGPGTRLTVL.